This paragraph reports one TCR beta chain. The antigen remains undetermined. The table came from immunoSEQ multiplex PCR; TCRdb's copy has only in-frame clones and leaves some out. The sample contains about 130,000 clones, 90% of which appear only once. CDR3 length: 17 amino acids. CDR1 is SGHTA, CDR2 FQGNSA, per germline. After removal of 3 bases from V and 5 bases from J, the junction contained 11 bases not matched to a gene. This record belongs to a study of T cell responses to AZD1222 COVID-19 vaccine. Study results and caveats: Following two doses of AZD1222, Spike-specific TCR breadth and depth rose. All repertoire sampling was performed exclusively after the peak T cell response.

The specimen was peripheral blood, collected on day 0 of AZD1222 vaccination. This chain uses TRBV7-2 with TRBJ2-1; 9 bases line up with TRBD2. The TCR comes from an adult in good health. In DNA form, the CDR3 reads TGTGCCAGCAGCTTTCCGTTCCCGCTAGCGGGACACAATGAGCAGTTCTTC. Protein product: CASSFPFPLAGHNEQFF.